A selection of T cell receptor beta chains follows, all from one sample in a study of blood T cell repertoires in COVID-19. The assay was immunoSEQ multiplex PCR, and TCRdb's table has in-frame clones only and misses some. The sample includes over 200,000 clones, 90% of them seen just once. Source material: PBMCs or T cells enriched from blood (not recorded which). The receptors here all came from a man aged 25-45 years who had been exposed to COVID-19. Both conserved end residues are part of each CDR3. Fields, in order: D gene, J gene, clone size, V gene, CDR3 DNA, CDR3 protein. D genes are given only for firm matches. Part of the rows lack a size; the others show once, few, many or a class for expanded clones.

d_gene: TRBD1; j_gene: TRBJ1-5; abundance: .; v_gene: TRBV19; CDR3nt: TGTGCCAGTAGCCCGGGACAGCTTTCCAATCAGCCCCAGCATTTT; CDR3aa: CASSPGQLSNQPQHF
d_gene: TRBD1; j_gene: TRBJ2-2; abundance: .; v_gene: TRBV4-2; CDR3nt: TGTGCCAGCAGCCAAGATCAGACAGGGGACGCCGGGGAGCTGTTTTTT; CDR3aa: CASSQDQTGDAGELFF
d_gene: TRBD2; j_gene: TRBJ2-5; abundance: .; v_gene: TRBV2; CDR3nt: TGTGCCAGCAGTGCCTCTAGCGGCGGAGTTGCGACCCAGTACTTC; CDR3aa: CASSASSGGVATQYF
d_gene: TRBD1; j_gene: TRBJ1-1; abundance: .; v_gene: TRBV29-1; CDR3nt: TGCAGCGTTGACCGGACAGGTAGCACTGAAGCTTTCTTT; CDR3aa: CSVDRTGSTEAFF
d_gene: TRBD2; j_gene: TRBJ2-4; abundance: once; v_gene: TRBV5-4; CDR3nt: TGTGCCAGCAGCTTGGTCCCTAGCGGGGGTGACATTCAGTACTTC; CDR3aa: CASSLVPSGGDIQYF
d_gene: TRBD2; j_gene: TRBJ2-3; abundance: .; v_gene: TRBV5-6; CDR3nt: TGTGCCAGCACCCCGGGAGGGGCAGATACGCAGTATTTT; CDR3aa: CASTPGGADTQYF
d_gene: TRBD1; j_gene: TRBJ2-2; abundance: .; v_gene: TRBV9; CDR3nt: TGTGCCAGCTATGGGACAGGGCCCTTTCACGCGAACACCGGGGAGCTGTTTTTT; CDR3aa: CASYGTGPFHANTGELFF
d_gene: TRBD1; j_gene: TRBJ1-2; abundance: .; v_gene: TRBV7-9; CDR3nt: TGTGCCAGCAGCTCCGGCCTAGGACAGGGGAAGGGCTACACCTTC; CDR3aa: CASSSGLGQGKGYTF
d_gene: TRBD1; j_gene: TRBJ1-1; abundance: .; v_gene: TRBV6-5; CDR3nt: TGTGCCAGCAGTCCGGACAGGGAGGCCACTGAAGCTTTCTTT; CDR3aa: CASSPDREATEAFF
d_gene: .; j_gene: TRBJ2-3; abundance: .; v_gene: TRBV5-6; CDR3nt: TGTGCCAGCAGCTTAAAGCGGCACGATGATACGCAGTATTTT; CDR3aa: CASSLKRHDDTQYF
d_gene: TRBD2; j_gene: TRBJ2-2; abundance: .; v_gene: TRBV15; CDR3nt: TGTGCCACCAGCAGAGATTTCGGGGCTAGCGGGTGGAACACCGGGGAGCTGTTTTTT; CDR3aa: CATSRDFGASGWNTGELFF
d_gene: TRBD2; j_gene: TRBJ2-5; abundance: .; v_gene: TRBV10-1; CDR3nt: TGCGCCAGCACCCCAACGCGGGGGGAGACCCAGTACTTC; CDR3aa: CASTPTRGETQYF
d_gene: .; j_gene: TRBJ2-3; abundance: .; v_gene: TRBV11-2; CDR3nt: TGTGCCAGCAGCGCGCTAGATACGCAGTATTTT; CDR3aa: CASSALDTQYF
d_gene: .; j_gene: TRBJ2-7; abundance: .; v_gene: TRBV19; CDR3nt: TGTGCCAGTAGTCTGGGGGGGGCCGAGCAGTACTTC; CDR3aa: CASSLGGAEQYF
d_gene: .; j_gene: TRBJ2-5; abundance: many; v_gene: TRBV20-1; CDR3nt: TGCAGTGGACTTTATCAAGAGACCCAGTACTTC; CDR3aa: CSGLYQETQYF
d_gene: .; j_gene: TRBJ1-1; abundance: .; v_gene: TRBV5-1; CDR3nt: TGCGCCAGCAGCTTCGAGCCGGGGAACACTGAAGCTTTCTTT; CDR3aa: CASSFEPGNTEAFF
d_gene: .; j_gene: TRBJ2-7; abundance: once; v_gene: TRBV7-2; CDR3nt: TGTGCCAGCAGCTTAGGGCCGGAGGGGCCAGACAGAACCTACGAGCAGTACTTC; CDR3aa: CASSLGPEGPDRTYEQYF
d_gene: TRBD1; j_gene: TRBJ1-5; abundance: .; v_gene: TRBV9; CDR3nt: TGTGCCAGCTCAACAGGGGGCGCGGGTCAGCCCCAGCATTTT; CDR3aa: CASSTGGAGQPQHF
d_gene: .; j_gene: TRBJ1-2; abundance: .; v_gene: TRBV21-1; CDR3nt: TGTGCCAGCAGCAAAACTATCGTCCGGGTTCGAAGAGGCTACACCTTC; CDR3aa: CASSKTIVRVRRGYTF